This T cell receptor beta chain comes out of a study of T cell changes during pregnancy in multiple sclerosis. Generated by immunoSEQ multiplex PCR, the TCRdb table keeps only in-frame clones and is missing some. The repertoire has fewer than 90,000 clones, approximately 92% of them found once; the top ten carry less than 1.5%. The germline V gene has CDR1 SNHLY and CDR2 FYNNEI. The ends were cut back, 1 base at V and 0 bases at J, with 10 bases in the middle. The CDR3 has 16 amino acids. The sequence was collected from a female donor in good health, enrolled as a control in a pregnancy study. The chain couples TRBV2 to TRBJ1-5; no clear D. Sequences were derived from peripheral blood, sampled in the third trimester of pregnancy. Written as DNA, the CDR3 is TGTGCCAGCAGTGAAGGTCCGGGGTATAGCAATCAGCCCCAGCATTTT. Its protein product is CASSEGPGYSNQPQHF.